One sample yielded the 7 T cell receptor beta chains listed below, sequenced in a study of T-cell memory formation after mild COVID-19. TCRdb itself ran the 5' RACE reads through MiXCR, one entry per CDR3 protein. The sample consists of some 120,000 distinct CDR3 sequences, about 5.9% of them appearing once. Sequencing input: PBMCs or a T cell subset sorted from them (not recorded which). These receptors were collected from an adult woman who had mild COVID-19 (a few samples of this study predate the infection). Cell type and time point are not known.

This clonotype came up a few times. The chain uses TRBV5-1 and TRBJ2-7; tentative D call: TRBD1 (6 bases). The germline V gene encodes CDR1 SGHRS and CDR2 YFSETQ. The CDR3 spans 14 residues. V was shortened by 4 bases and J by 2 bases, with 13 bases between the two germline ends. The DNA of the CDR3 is TGCGCCAGCAGCGTCCGGGACATCACCTACGAGCAGTACTTC. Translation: CASSVRDITYEQYF. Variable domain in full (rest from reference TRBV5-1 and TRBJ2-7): KAGVTQTPRYLIKTRGQQVTLSCSPISGHRSVSWYQQTPGQGLQFLFEYFSETQRNKGNFPGRFSGRQFSNSRSEMNVSTLELGDSALYLCASSVRDITYEQYFGPGTRLTVT.

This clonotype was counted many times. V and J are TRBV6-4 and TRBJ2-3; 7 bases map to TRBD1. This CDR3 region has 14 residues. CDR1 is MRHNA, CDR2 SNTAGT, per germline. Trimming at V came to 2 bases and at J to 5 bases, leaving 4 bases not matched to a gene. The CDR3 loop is CASSDRGLGDTQYF. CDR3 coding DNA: TGTGCCAGCAGTGACAGGGGGCTAGGAGATACGCAGTATTTT.

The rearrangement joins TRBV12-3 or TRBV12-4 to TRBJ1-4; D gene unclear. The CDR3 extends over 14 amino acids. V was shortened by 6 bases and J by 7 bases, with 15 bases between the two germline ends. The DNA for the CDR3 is TGTGCCAGCAGCTTCCGGGCTCCGCCTGAAAAACTGTTTTTT. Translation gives CASSFRAPPEKLFF.

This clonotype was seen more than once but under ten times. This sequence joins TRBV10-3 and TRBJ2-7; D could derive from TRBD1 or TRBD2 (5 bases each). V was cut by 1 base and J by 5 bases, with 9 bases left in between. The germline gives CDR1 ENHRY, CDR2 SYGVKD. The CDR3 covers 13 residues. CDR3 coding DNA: TGTGCCATCAGTGAGTGGGACGCTAACGAGCAGTACTTC. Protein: CAISEWDANEQYF.

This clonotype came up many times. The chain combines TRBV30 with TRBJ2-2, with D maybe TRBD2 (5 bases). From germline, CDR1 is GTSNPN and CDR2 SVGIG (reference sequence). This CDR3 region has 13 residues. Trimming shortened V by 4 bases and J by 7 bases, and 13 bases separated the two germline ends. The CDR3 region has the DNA TGTGCCTGGATCGAACGGGGAAGCGGGGAGCTGTTTTTT. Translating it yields CAWIERGSGELFF.

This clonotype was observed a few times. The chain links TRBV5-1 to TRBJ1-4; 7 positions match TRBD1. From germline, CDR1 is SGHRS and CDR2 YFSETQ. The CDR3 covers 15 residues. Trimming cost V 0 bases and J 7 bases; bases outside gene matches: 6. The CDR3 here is CASSLAQGSGEKLFF. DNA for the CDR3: TGCGCCAGCAGCTTGGCACAGGGGAGTGGTGAAAAACTGTTTTTT.

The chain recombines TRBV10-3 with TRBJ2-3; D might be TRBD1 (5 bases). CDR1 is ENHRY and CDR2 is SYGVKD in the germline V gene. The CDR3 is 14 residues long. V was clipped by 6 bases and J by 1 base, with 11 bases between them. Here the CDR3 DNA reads TGTGCCATCAGGAGGACATCGGGCACAGATACGCAGTATTTT. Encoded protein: CAIRRTSGTDTQYF.